This T cell receptor (beta chain) was recorded in a study of T cells in Graves' hyperthyroidism and ophthalmopathy. RNA transcripts were the template for amplifying TCR beta CDR3 regions. First-round RT-PCR targeting the TCR CDR3 was performed with the HTBI primer set. TCRdb passed the multiplex PCR reads through MiXCR, listing each CDR3 protein once. The sample carries over 250,000 distinct CDR3 sequences, 20% to 25% recorded once. This clonotype was picked up many times. Sequencing input: blood. This TCR derives from a man aged 40-50 years with Graves' hyperthyroidism that later progressed to Graves' ophthalmopathy.

The chain's CDR3 is CAISDLAGGSYNEQFF. In DNA form, the CDR3 reads TGTGCCATCAGTGACTTAGCGGGCGGCTCCTACAATGAGCAGTTCTTC. This chain uses TRBV10-3 with TRBJ2-1; 7 bases are a match to TRBD2. The germline V gene has CDR1 ENHRY and CDR2 SYGVKD. The CDR3 is made up of 16 amino acids. V lost 3 bases, J lost 0 bases, and 5 bases stayed unmatched.